This T cell receptor beta chain was captured by sequencing in a study of blood T cell repertoires in COVID-19. All enrollees were about 18 to 90 years old and from fewer than 30 US areas. Participants' reported clinical history set cohort assignment. In the authors' workflow: Estimated nucleated cell counts came from reference gene primer amplification. Profiling relied on immunoSEQ multiplex PCR, and the TCRdb table lists in-frame clones only, not all of them. V and J calls and clone size are copied from that table; D and trimming were computed from the DNA. The sample has a few hundred thousand clones; roughly 88% are singletons. The CDR3 spans 15 residues. From germline, CDR1 is MNHEY and CDR2 SVGEGT. The V gene lost 0 bases and the J gene lost 0 bases, with 9 bases spanning the gap.

The receptor comes from a woman between 18 and 30 years old who had been exposed to COVID-19. V and J are TRBV6-2 or TRBV6-3 and TRBJ2-7, with D possibly being TRBD1 (7 bases). The sequencing input was PBMCs or T cells enriched from blood (not recorded which). The CDR3 loop reads CASSYSQGGSYEQYF. As DNA, the CDR3 is TGTGCCAGCAGTTACTCCCAGGGGGGCTCCTACGAGCAGTACTTC.